What follows is one TCR beta chain and its context. The source of the sample is a study of blood T cell repertoires in COVID-19. The method was immunoSEQ multiplex PCR; TCRdb's version includes in-frame clones alone and lacks a portion of them. In the table there are approximately 100,000 clones, approximately 92% of which are singletons. The germline V gene has CDR1 SGHRS and CDR2 YFSETQ. The CDR3 is made up of 18 amino acids. The ends lost 1 base at V and 8 bases at J; junction bases unmatched: 15. The sequencing sample was made of peripheral blood. This sequence was found in a man aged 45 to 65 with active COVID-19. The chain couples TRBV5-1 to TRBJ2-1; 10 bases are a match to TRBD2. CDR3 amino acids: CASSLRGGLAERRDEQFF. CDR3 coding DNA: TGCGCCAGCAGCTTGAGGGGAGGACTAGCGGAACGTCGGGATGAGCAGTTCTTC. Drawing the rest from reference TRBV5-1 and TRBJ2-1, the complete variable domain is KAGVTQTPRYLIKTRGQQVTLSCSPISGHRSVSWYQQTPGQGLQFLFEYFSETQRNKGNFPGRFSGRQFSNSRSEMNVSTLELGDSALYLCASSLRGGLAERRDEQFFGPGTRLTVL.